What follows describes a single TCR beta chain. This record comes from a study of T-cell memory formation after mild COVID-19. From the 5' RACE reads, TCRdb called clonotypes with MiXCR, one entry per CDR3 protein. The sample gives approximately 570,000 distinct CDR3 sequences, under 20% of which show up once; approximately 12% is in the top ten. The CDR3 runs to 15 residues. The germline V gene has CDR1 SGHVS and CDR2 FQNEAQ. Unmatched junction bases numbered 13, after V lost 5 bases and J lost 9 bases. This clonotype was sampled from an adult woman who had mild COVID-19 (a few samples of this study predate the infection). Cell type and time point are not known. The chain recombines TRBV7-8 with TRBJ2-3; 8 nucleotides match TRBD2. Specimen: PBMCs or a T cell subset sorted from them (not recorded which). The CDR3 bases are TGTGCCAGCAGCCCCGTCGGGGGGGGGGCAGGCACGCAGTATTTT. Translated: CASSPVGGGAGTQYF.